These 30 T cell receptor beta chains were sequenced from one sample in a study of CD8 T cells in Susac syndrome. Random hexamers were used to reverse transcribe the RNA input (roughly 0.5 to 1 ug). TCRdb re-analysed the immunoSEQ multiplex PCR reads in MiXCR, keeping a single row per CDR3 protein. This table has about 130,000 distinct CDR3 sequences, roughly 76% appearing once. The sequenced material came from CD8+ T cells from PBMCs. All receptors derive from a human donor with multiple sclerosis.

The chain uses TRBV12-5 and TRBJ2-1, with D unclear. Deletions cut 1 base from V and 0 bases from J, with 4 bases between. The CDR3 loop spans 14 amino acids. CDR1 is LGHNT and CDR2 is FRNRAP in the germline V gene. CDR3 sequence: CASGLDYSYNEQFF. CDR3 DNA: TGTGCTAGTGGTTTGGATTACTCCTACAATGAGCAGTTCTTC.

This chain connects TRBV11-2 to TRBJ2-1; D not resolved. CDR1 is SGHAT and CDR2 is FQNNGV in the germline V gene. V was trimmed by 1 base and J by 10 bases, leaving 14 bases between them. The CDR3 runs 14 residues. Here the CDR3 DNA reads TGTGCCAGCAGCTTAGTTCCCACGCCTGGGGAGCAGTTCTTC. It specifies CASSLVPTPGEQFF. Drawing the rest from reference TRBV11-2 and TRBJ2-1, the complete variable domain is EAGVAQSPRYKIIEKRQSVAFWCNPISGHATLYWYQQILGQGPKLLIQFQNNGVVDDSQLPKDRFSAERLKGVDSTLKIQPAKLEDSAVYLCASSLVPTPGEQFFGPGTRLTVL.

CDR3 amino acids: CASSHPPALDNTGELFF. Written as DNA, the CDR3 is TGTGCCAGCAGCCACCCCCCGGCCCTTGATAACACCGGGGAGCTGTTTTTT. The rearrangement links TRBV13 to TRBJ2-2; D gene unclear. The V gene lost 5 bases and the J gene lost 2 bases, with 18 bases spanning the gap. The CDR3 is 17 residues long. CDR1 PRHDT and CDR2 FYEKMQ come from the germline V gene (reference sequence).

The chain joins TRBV19 to TRBJ2-7; D is undetermined. Germline-derived CDR1 and CDR2 are LNHDA and SQIVND (reference sequence). Trimming left V 4 bases short and J 5 bases short, with 12 bases between. The CDR3 runs to 13 residues. The CDR3 sequence is CASSTLPSNEQYF. The CDR3 DNA reads TGTGCCAGTAGTACTCTGCCCTCGAACGAGCAGTACTTC.

This clonotype occurred a few times. The V call is TRBV5-1, the J call TRBJ2-7; TRBD1 might be the D (6 bases). CDR3 length: 16 amino acids. Per the germline V gene, CDR1 is SGHRS and CDR2 is YFSETQ. V was shortened by 0 bases and J by 5 bases, with 18 bases between the two germline ends. Written as DNA, the CDR3 is TGCGCCAGCAGCTTGGCCCCCGGCGCAGGGGATAACGAGCAGTACTTC. This translates into CASSLAPGAGDNEQYF.

CDR3 coding DNA: TGTGCCAGCAGCTTAGTAGGGGCCAATGAGCAGTTCTTC. This gives the protein CASSLVGANEQFF. This rearrangement joins TRBV7-3 to TRBJ2-1; D is possibly TRBD1 (5 bases). The CDR3 extends over 13 amino acids. CDR1 SGHTA and CDR2 FQGTGA come from the germline V gene. V lost 2 bases, J lost 6 bases, and 8 bases lay in between.

This clonotype has just a few counts. The chain uses TRBV6-1 and TRBJ2-5; 13 bases agree with TRBD2. CDR1 is MNHNS, CDR2 SASEGT, per germline. V lost 3 bases and J lost 3; bases outside the gene matches: 4. This CDR3 has 16 residues. Here the CDR3 DNA reads TGTGCCAGCAGTGAGACTAGCGGGAGGATAAAAGAGACCCAGTACTTC. Amino acids: CASSETSGRIKETQYF.

In this sample, this clonotype turned up a few times. The CDR3 reads CASRDLYEQYV. CDR3 coding DNA: TGTGCCAGCCGGGACCTCTACGAGCAGTACGTC. This sequence joins TRBV6-1 and TRBJ2-7; D assignment may be TRBD1 or TRBD2 (5 bases each). V lost 8 bases and J lost 3, with 8 bases in between. Germline assignment: CDR1 MNHNS and CDR2 SASEGT. This CDR3 has 11 amino acids.

The V gene is TRBV19, the J gene TRBJ1-3; 7 bases line up with TRBD1. Germline V gene lookup returns CDR1 LNHDA and CDR2 SQIVND (reference sequence). Trimming cost V 7 bases and J 0 bases; bases outside gene matches: 6. The CDR3 totals 15 residues. In DNA form, the CDR3 reads TGTGCCAGTAACCCGACAGGGTACTCTGGAAACACCATATATTTT. Its translation: CASNPTGYSGNTIYF.

The gene calls are TRBV20-1 and TRBJ2-4; possible D gene TRBD2, 6 bases. Germline V gene data show CDR1 as DFQATT and CDR2 as SNEGSKA (reference sequence). V gave up 0 bases and J gave up 0 bases, with 9 bases separating them. The CDR3 has 15 residues. CDR3 in DNA: TGCAGTGCTAGAGATCGGGGGTTAGCCAAAAACATTCAGTACTTC. It encodes CSARDRGLAKNIQYF.

V is TRBV5-1 and J is TRBJ2-1; 8 bases map to TRBD1. The CDR3 contains 15 residues. Losses at the gene ends were 3 bases for V and 6 bases for J; bases not matched to a gene: 8. CDR1 and CDR2 (germline): SGHRS, YFSETQ. The CDR3 sequence: CASSSRTGRANEQFF. The DNA for the CDR3 is TGCGCCAGCAGCTCCCGGACAGGGCGAGCCAATGAGCAGTTCTTC.

The chain carries TRBV2 and TRBJ1-1; TRBD1 agrees at 10 bases. The CDR3 contains 14 residues. V dropped 5 bases and J dropped 6; count of bases not matched to a gene: 6. Germline values: CDR1 SNHLY, CDR2 FYNNEI. This CDR3 reads CASSWDRGHPEAFF. The CDR3 DNA is TGTGCCAGCAGTTGGGACAGGGGCCACCCTGAAGCTTTCTTT.

This chain links TRBV27 with TRBJ2-1; 15 nucleotides line up with TRBD2. J was trimmed by 0 bases and V by 2 bases; bases with no gene match: 5. Per germline, CDR1 MNHEY and CDR2 SMNVEV (reference sequence). The CDR3 is 19 amino acids. The CDR3 protein is CASSLGTSGRTSSYNEQFF. CDR3 bases: TGTGCCAGCAGTTTAGGGACTAGCGGGAGGACCAGCTCCTACAATGAGCAGTTCTTC.

The rearrangement joins TRBV19 to TRBJ2-3; TRBD2 matches 8 bases. Germline values: CDR1 LNHDA, CDR2 SQIVND (reference sequence). V dropped 3 bases and J dropped 3; count of bases not matched to a gene: 11. The CDR3 totals 17 residues. CDR3 in DNA: TGTGCCAGTAGTATTTTTTGGGCGGGAGGAAGGACAGATACGCAGTATTTT. Translating it yields CASSIFWAGGRTDTQYF.

The chain links TRBV13 to TRBJ2-3; the D gene is possibly TRBD1 (6 bases). Trimming cost V 7 bases and J 2 bases, with 10 bases left between them. The length of the CDR3 is 13 residues. Germline V CDR1 and CDR2: PRHDT, FYEKMQ (reference sequence). In DNA form, the CDR3 reads TGTGCCAGCATTGGACAGAACACAGATACGCAGTATTTT. This translates into CASIGQNTDTQYF.

This clonotype was observed a single time. The gene calls are TRBV10-2 and TRBJ2-2; 7 bases agree with TRBD2. The CDR3 is 15 amino acids. Germline V gives CDR1 WSHSY, CDR2 SAAADI. After removal of 6 bases from V and 1 base from J, the junction contained 5 bases not matched to a gene. The CDR3 loop is CASRESGVNTGELFF. CDR3 sequence (DNA): TGCGCCAGCAGGGAGAGCGGGGTGAACACCGGGGAGCTGTTTTTT.

The rearrangement joins TRBV30 to TRBJ2-2; D unresolved. Trimming stripped 7 bases from V and 0 bases from J, with 9 bases between. The CDR3 runs to 13 residues. Germline values: CDR1 GTSNPN, CDR2 SVGIG (reference sequence). The CDR3, as DNA: TGTGCCTTGGCGACGGCGAACACCGGGGAGCTGTTTTTT. Amino acid sequence: CALATANTGELFF. The variable domain in full, with the rest retrieved from reference TRBV30 and TRBJ2-2, is SQTIHQWPATLVQPVGSPLSLECTVEGTSNPNLYWYRQAAGRGLQLLFYSVGIGQISSEVPQNLSASRPQDRQFILSSKKLLLSDSGFYLCALATANTGELFFGEGSRLTVL.

A few counts support this clonotype. The chain joins TRBV11-3 to TRBJ2-2; D call uncertain. The germline V and J ends were trimmed by 0 bases and 3 bases, with 5 bases remaining between them. The germline CDR1 and CDR2 sequences are SGHNT and YENEEA. This CDR3 is 14 amino acids long. This CDR3 is CASSLEGYTGELFF. CDR3 bases: TGTGCCAGCAGCTTAGAGGGGTACACCGGGGAGCTGTTTTTT. Based on the CDR3 plus reference TRBV11-3 and TRBJ2-2, the full variable domain is EAGVVQSPRYKIIEKKQPVAFWCNPISGHNTLYWYLQNLGQGPELLIRYENEEAVDDSQLPKDRFSAERLKGVDSTLKIQPAELGDSAVYLCASSLEGYTGELFFGEGSRLTVL.

CDR3: CASIGSGVLNEKLFF. For the CDR3, the DNA is TGTGCCAGCATTGGTTCCGGCGTACTAAATGAAAAACTGTTTTTT. This chain connects TRBV7-9 to TRBJ1-4; no clear D gene. CDR3 size: 15 residues. The V gene lost 7 bases and the J gene lost 5 bases, with 17 bases spanning the gap. Germline V CDR1 and CDR2: SEHNR, FQNEAQ (reference sequence).

The rearrangement uses TRBV19 and TRBJ1-1; D call uncertain. CDR1 is LNHDA, CDR2 SQIVND, per germline (reference sequence). The CDR3 covers 14 residues. Trimming took off 3 bases at V and 1 base at J, with 9 bases between the two ends. The CDR3 sequence: CASSMWSTNTEAFF. CDR3 in DNA: TGTGCCAGTAGTATGTGGTCAACGAACACTGAAGCTTTCTTT. Supplemented by reference TRBV19 and TRBJ1-1, the full variable domain reads DGGITQSPKYLFRKEGQNVTLSCEQNLNHDAMYWYRQDPGQGLRLIYYSQIVNDFQKGDIAEGYSVSREKKESFPLTVTSAQKNPTAFYLCASSMWSTNTEAFFGQGTRLTVV.

V is TRBV24-1 and J is TRBJ2-7, with a tentative D call TRBD1 (6 bases). The CDR3 covers 17 residues. Germline loops: CDR1 KGHDR, CDR2 SFDVKD. V was shortened by 1 base and J by 1 base, with 16 bases between the two germline ends. The CDR3 nucleotides read TGTGCCACCAGTGATTTCTCCCGGACAGAGATTTCCTACGAGCAGTACGTC. Translated: CATSDFSRTEISYEQYV.

The V call is TRBV5-4, the J call TRBJ2-3; tentatively, D is TRBD2 (6 bases). CDR1 SGHNT and CDR2 YYREEE come from the germline V gene (reference sequence). The length of the CDR3 is 17 residues. V lost 3 bases, J lost 4 bases, and 21 bases lay in between. CDR3 loop: CASSSPRGRRGSDTQYF. CDR3 DNA: TGTGCCAGCAGCTCTCCCCGGGGTCGACGGGGGTCAGATACGCAGTATTTT.

This clonotype was detected only once. The chain couples TRBV4-1 to TRBJ2-1, with a tentative D call TRBD2 (6 bases). Germline CDR1 is MGHRA and CDR2 is YSYEKL. The ends were cut back, 1 base at V and 0 bases at J, with 13 bases in the middle. This CDR3 region has 17 residues. CDR3 nucleotide sequence: TGCGCCAGCAGCCAAGGAGAGGGAGGCCTCTCCTACAATGAGCAGTTCTTC. This codes for CASSQGEGGLSYNEQFF.

Written as DNA, the CDR3 is TGCAGTGCTAGAGAGAGCCGCTATGAGCAGTTCTTC. Translated, it gives CSARESRYEQFF. V is TRBV20-1 and J is TRBJ2-1; D is undetermined. The CDR3 contains 12 residues. Germline V CDR1 and CDR2: DFQATT, SNEGSKA (reference sequence). Trimming pared 0 bases from V and 8 bases from J, leaving 8 bases between.

The chain links TRBV20-1 to TRBJ2-1; no definite D call. This CDR3 region has 11 residues. V lost 4 bases and J 6 bases, leaving 7 bases between the germline ends. In germline, CDR1 is DFQATT, CDR2 SNEGSKA (reference sequence). CDR3 bases: TGCAGTGCTATTAGCTTCAATGAGCAGTTCTTC. Translation: CSAISFNEQFF.

This clonotype was observed a single time. The chain recombines TRBV3-1 with TRBJ2-2; TRBD1 or TRBD2 may be the D gene (6 bases each). Between the trimmed V and J ends, which lost 0 bases and 4 bases, there was a span of 12 bases. CDR1 and CDR2 from the germline V gene are LGHDT and YNNKEL (reference sequence). CDR3 size: 16 residues. The CDR3 DNA reads TGTGCCAGCAGCCAAGATCGGAGGGGGAGCACCGGGGAGCTGTTTTTT. As protein: CASSQDRRGSTGELFF.

Here the CDR3 DNA reads TGTGCCAGCAGTTTATACTTGGAGAGGGGCCAGCCCCAGCATTTT. The encoded protein is CASSLYLERGQPQHF. The V call is TRBV28, the J call TRBJ1-5, with D maybe TRBD1 (5 bases). CDR3 size: 15 residues. Trimming cost V 1 base and J 7 bases, with 14 bases left between them. Germline CDR1 is MDHEN and CDR2 is SYDVKM.

The chain employs TRBV27 and TRBJ2-1; 7 positions agree with TRBD1. The J segment lost 9 bases and the V segment lost 8 bases, leaving 13 bases of the junction unmatched. The CDR3 spans 14 residues. CDR1 and CDR2 (germline): MNHEY, SMNVEV (reference sequence). The CDR3 DNA is TGTGCCAGCGGGACCCTAGAGGGGGCGGGTGAGCAGTTCTTC. This codes for CASGTLEGAGEQFF.

The J gene is TRBJ1-4, the V gene TRBV25-1; the D is unclear. In germline, CDR1 is MGHDK, CDR2 SYGVNS. The CDR3 runs 14 residues. Trimming stripped 2 bases from V and 8 bases from J, with 12 bases between. For the CDR3, the DNA is TGTGCCAGCAGTGAAGATGAGAGAGGCGAAAAACTGTTTTTT. Its translation is CASSEDERGEKLFF.

The rearrangement joins TRBV3-1 to TRBJ1-1, with a tentative D call TRBD1 (5 bases). The CDR3 extends over 15 amino acids. Trimming left V 4 bases short and J 2 bases short, with 14 bases between. Germline V gene sequence: CDR1 LGHDT, CDR2 YNNKEL (reference sequence). As DNA, the CDR3 is TGTGCCAGCAGCCGAGGGGCGGGTGCCAACACTGAAGCTTTCTTT. Its translation: CASSRGAGANTEAFF. Together with reference TRBV3-1 and TRBJ1-1, the CDR3 gives the full variable domain: DTAVSQTPKYLVTQMGNDKSIKCEQNLGHDTMYWYKQDSKKFLKIMFSYNNKELIINETVPNRFSPKSPDKAHLNLHINSLELGDSAVYFCASSRGAGANTEAFFGQGTRLTVV.